The sequence of this T cell receptor (beta chain) was determined in a study of blood T cells in healthy people across ages. V was shortened by 6 bases and J by 11 bases, with 22 bases between the two germline ends. The CDR3 spans 13 residues. Germline CDR1 SQVTM, CDR2 ANQGSEA. Study conclusions and caveats: Versus aged donors, long-lived donors had higher diversity and more naive CD4+ cells. As naive T cell percentage varied, TCR beta diversity correlated strongly with it. Measured against age, TCR beta diversity per million T cells decreased in a roughly linear manner.

Using a J-beta primer mix together with a sample-barcoded 5' primer, a second PCR was run for roughly 6 to 12 cycles. TCRdb reanalysed the 5' RACE reads using MiXCR and keeps one entry per CDR3 protein. The sample has about 1.5 million distinct CDR3 sequences, roughly two fifths seen once; the top ten hold about 4%. This clonotype was found a few times. Its specificity is unknown. Researchers collected about 9.1 milliliters of peripheral blood from every single donor. This clonotype originated in a woman aged 18-35 years in good health. Source material: blood. The chain combines TRBV29-1 with TRBJ2-5, with TRBD2 as a possible D gene (6 bases). The CDR3: CSVGTRLVSEQYF. Here the CDR3 DNA reads TGCAGCGTAGGGACTCGACTCGTCAGTGAGCAGTACTTC.